This T cell receptor (beta chain) was captured by sequencing in a study of OX40 agonist ivuxolimab in advanced cancers. Study-level background: Males comprised around 80% of the group, whose mean age was 60 years (range roughly 23 to 90). Study-wide findings and caveats: Both blood CD4+ and CD8+ T cells showed clonal growth by week 6 at 0.1 to 3.0 mg/kg.

As concerns this clone: Its antigen is not known.

Sequenced by immunoSEQ multiplex PCR; TCRdb stores in-frame clones only, minus some. The table shows fewer than 85,000 clones, with around 86% occurring only once. Per the germline V gene, CDR1 is SQVTM and CDR2 is ANQGSEA. Trimming removed 7 bases at V and 6 bases at J, with 16 bases between. There are 12 residues in the CDR3. This rearrangement joins TRBV29-1 to TRBJ2-7; D remains unclear. This specimen was CD4+ or CD8+ T cells sorted from blood, taken in a trial of the OX40 agonist ivuxolimab. This TCR derives from an adult with an advanced solid tumor such as melanoma, head and neck, liver or kidney cancer. CDR3 protein: CSATAGFTEQYF. Here the CDR3 DNA reads TGCAGCGCAACGGCCGGTTTCACCGAGCAGTACTTC.